This T cell receptor beta chain is from a study of shared clonotypes between healthy human individuals. Profiling relied on immunoSEQ multiplex PCR, and the TCRdb table lists in-frame clones only, not all of them. The data show under 550,000 clones, 90% to 96% seen once. The trim removed 5 bases at V and 2 bases at J, leaving 4 bases unmatched. Germline assignment: CDR1 MNHEY and CDR2 SVGAGI. This CDR3 region has 14 residues. Sample: naive CD4+ T cells sorted from blood. Specified subset: CD45RA+ positively selected. The TCR sequence derives from a woman in her thirties in good health. The rearrangement links TRBV6-5 to TRBJ2-7; 9 nucleotides align to TRBD2. Written as DNA, the CDR3 is TGTGCCAGCAGTGGGACTAGCTTGCCCTACGAGCAGTACTTC. Translation gives CASSGTSLPYEQYF.